The 18 T cell receptor beta chains below come from one sample, sequenced in a study of shared clonotypes between healthy human individuals (dated by TCRdb to the early 2020s). The protocol used for the library was the immunoSEQ multiplex PCR assay. TCRdb provides this immuneACCESS table in a form limited to in-frame rearrangements. Some clones are lacking; in checked studies, under half of them reflect an unresolved V gene, and why the rest are absent is not known. This sample has some 2 million clones in its table, and roughly 94% of those were observed once. The ten most abundant clones make up 0.13% of the sample. The material sequenced was naive CD4+ T cells sorted from blood. What this sample's cell subset or site label stands for: CD45RA+ positively selected. Receptors originate from a man in his late teens or twenties in good health.

Concerning this clone itself: With a much larger clone just one base away, this may be a read error. This chain links TRBV7-9 with TRBJ2-2; D ambiguous. Germline lookup yields CDR1 SEHNR and CDR2 FQNEAQ (reference sequence). The CDR3 extends over 11 amino acids. V lost 5 bases to trimming and J lost 6 bases, with 4 bases between them. CDR3 sequence (DNA): TGTGCCAGCAGCCCCCCCGGGGAGCTGTTTTTT. Amino acids: CASSPPGELFF. Complete variable domain (other parts from reference TRBV7-9 and TRBJ2-2): DTGVSQNPRHKITKRGQNVTFRCDPISEHNRLYWYRQTLGQGPEFLTYFQNEAQLEKSRLLSDRFSAERPKGSFSTLEIQRTEQGDSAMYLCASSPPGELFFGEGSRLTVL.

The gene calls are TRBV10-2 and TRBJ2-7; D is possibly TRBD1 (5 bases). In germline, CDR1 is WSHSY, CDR2 SAAADI. The V end lost 3 bases, the J end lost 0 bases, and 9 bases lay between the germline ends. There are 14 residues in the CDR3. The CDR3 region is CASSDRDSSYEQYF. DNA of the CDR3: TGCGCCAGCAGTGATCGCGACAGCTCCTACGAGCAGTACTTC.

This rearrangement joins TRBV5-8 to TRBJ1-6; 7 nucleotides line up with TRBD1. This CDR3 is built from 13 residues. CDR1 and CDR2 (germline): SGHTS, YDEGEE. Trimming took 7 bases from V and 7 from J; bases not matched to a gene: 5. CDR3 in amino acids: CASGQEKNSPLHF. The CDR3 region has the DNA TGTGCCAGCGGACAGGAGAAGAATTCACCCCTCCACTTT.

The J gene is TRBJ2-2, the V gene TRBV25-1; D is unclear. The V gene lost 1 base and the J gene lost 3 bases, with 9 bases spanning the gap. This CDR3 region has 15 residues. Germline CDR1 is MGHDK and CDR2 is SYGVNS. CDR3 DNA sequence: TGTGCCAGCAGTGAATGGGGTGTTTACACCGGGGAGCTGTTTTTT. Its translation is CASSEWGVYTGELFF.

The chain joins TRBV7-6 to TRBJ1-3; weak D call: TRBD1 (6 bases). This CDR3 has 16 amino acids. Germline V gives CDR1 SGHVS, CDR2 FNYEAQ. Trimming took 1 base from V and 1 from J, leaving 11 bases between them. The CDR3 region is CASSLELGTSGNTIYF. The CDR3 DNA is TGTGCCAGCAGCTTAGAGCTGGGGACATCTGGAAACACCATATATTTT.

The V call is TRBV11-2, the J call TRBJ2-7; the D call may be TRBD1 or TRBD2 (5 bases each). V gave up 1 base and J gave up 2 bases, with 9 bases separating them. The CDR3 contains 14 residues. Germline CDR1 SGHAT, CDR2 FQNNGV. The CDR3 DNA follows: TGTGCCAGCAGCTTAGCCCCGGGACCCTACGAGCAGTACTTC. The encoded protein is CASSLAPGPYEQYF.

This sequence joins TRBV11-3 and TRBJ1-2; possibly TRBD1 for D (6 bases). Germline CDR1 SGHNT, CDR2 YENEEA. The CDR3 covers 16 residues. V was pared by 2 bases and J by 4 bases, with 17 bases between. The CDR3 protein is CASSLPRQEQLYGYTF. In nucleotides, the CDR3 is TGTGCCAGCAGCTTACCCCGACAGGAACAACTCTATGGCTACACCTTC.

This rearrangement joins TRBV27 to TRBJ2-5, with D perhaps matching TRBD2 (5 bases). Trimming stripped 2 bases from V and 0 bases from J, with 16 bases between. CDR3 size: 17 residues. In germline, CDR1 is MNHEY, CDR2 SMNVEV (reference sequence). DNA of the CDR3: TGTGCCAGCAGTTTACGGGCGGGCCTTTGGTACCAAGAGACCCAGTACTTC. This gives the protein CASSLRAGLWYQETQYF.

In the case of this clone: This CDR3 is also generated by other DNA sequences in the sample. This sequence joins TRBV29-1 and TRBJ1-1, with a weak D call TRBD1 (6 bases). Trimming left V 6 bases short and J 0 bases short, with 11 bases between. This CDR3 spans 13 amino acids. CDR1 and CDR2 (germline): SQVTM, ANQGSEA. The CDR3: CSVLTGLNTEAFF. CDR3 sequence (DNA): TGCAGCGTGCTGACAGGCTTGAACACTGAAGCTTTCTTT. The full variable domain, in which reference TRBV29-1 and TRBJ1-1 provide the parts outside the CDR3, is SAVISQKPSRDICQRGTSLTIQCQVDSQVTMMFWYRQQPGQSLTLIATANQGSEATYESGFVIDKFPISRPNLTFSTLTVSNMSPEDSSIYLCSVLTGLNTEAFFGQGTRLTVV.

The CDR3 sequence: CASSHLAGYNEKLFF. For the CDR3, the DNA is TGCGCCAGCAGCCACCTCGCGGGGTATAATGAAAAACTGTTTTTT. The V and J genes are TRBV4-1 and TRBJ1-4, with unresolved D. The CDR3 is 15 residues long. V lost 3 bases and J lost 4, with 12 bases in between. Germline V gives CDR1 MGHRA, CDR2 YSYEKL.

This clone was counted a single time. This chain links TRBV6-5 with TRBJ2-7; D remains ambiguous. Germline CDR1 and CDR2: MNHEY and SVGAGI. Trimming stripped 0 bases from V and 2 bases from J, with 14 bases between. This CDR3 has 16 residues. DNA of the CDR3: TGTGCCAGCAGTTACTCGGAGACAAGTTCTACCTACGAGCAGTACTTC. It specifies CASSYSETSSTYEQYF.

A remark on this clone: Other DNA sequences from this sample encode an identical CDR3 as well. The chain recombines TRBV30 with TRBJ2-2; D unresolved. Germline V CDR1 and CDR2: GTSNPN, SVGIG (reference sequence). The CDR3 contains 14 residues. Trimming took off 0 bases at V and 3 bases at J, with 8 bases between the two ends. The CDR3 here is CAWSVLGYTGELFF. The CDR3 DNA follows: TGTGCCTGGAGTGTACTGGGGTACACCGGGGAGCTGTTTTTT.

J is TRBJ1-1 and V is TRBV29-1; D is perhaps TRBD1 (5 bases). This CDR3 comprises 14 residues. Germline lookup yields CDR1 SQVTM and CDR2 ANQGSEA. The germline V and J ends were trimmed by 4 bases and 4 bases, with 16 bases remaining between them. CDR3 sequence reads: CSVVVWGLGTEAFF. The CDR3, as DNA: TGCAGCGTTGTTGTTTGGGGGTTGGGCACTGAAGCTTTCTTT.

The CDR3: CAWSKTGGDGYTF. In DNA, the CDR3 is TGTGCCTGGAGTAAGACAGGGGGCGATGGCTACACCTTC. The chain carries TRBV30 and TRBJ1-2; 10 bases are a match to TRBD1. Germline trimming cut 2 bases from V and 6 bases from J; bases unmatched to any gene: 3. Per germline, CDR1 GTSNPN and CDR2 SVGIG (reference sequence). The CDR3 covers 13 residues. Supplemented by reference TRBV30 and TRBJ1-2, the full variable domain reads SQTIHQWPATLVQPVGSPLSLECTVEGTSNPNLYWYRQAAGRGLQLLFYSVGIGQISSEVPQNLSASRPQDRQFILSSKKLLLSDSGFYLCAWSKTGGDGYTFGSGTRLTVV.

The V and J genes are TRBV9 and TRBJ2-7; 8 bases match TRBD1. CDR3 length: 16 residues. The germline V gene has CDR1 SGDLS and CDR2 YYNGEE. The J segment lost 0 bases and the V segment lost 0 bases, leaving 5 bases of the junction unmatched. CDR3 in amino acids: CASSVADRAISYEQYF. CDR3 in DNA: TGTGCCAGCAGCGTAGCGGACAGGGCGATCTCCTACGAGCAGTACTTC.

The genes are TRBV7-2 and TRBJ1-4; possibly TRBD1 for D (6 bases). Germline assignment: CDR1 SGHTA and CDR2 FQGNSA. The length of the CDR3 is 13 residues. V dropped 5 bases and J dropped 5 bases, with 9 bases sitting between them. In nucleotides, the CDR3 is TGTGCCAGCAGCCAGGGGTCGAATGAAAAACTGTTTTTT. Protein product: CASSQGSNEKLFF.

V gene TRBV30 combines with J gene TRBJ1-2; TRBD1 aligns across 8 bases. The CDR3 is 13 amino acids. Germline V gives CDR1 GTSNPN, CDR2 SVGIG (reference sequence). V trimming: 4 bases; J trimming: 4 bases; junction bases outside the gene matches: 5. The CDR3: CAWTGGQGYGYTF. The CDR3 DNA reads as TGTGCCTGGACCGGAGGACAGGGCTATGGCTACACCTTC.

The chain carries TRBV19 and TRBJ2-5, with TRBD1 matching over 8 bases. This CDR3 spans 14 amino acids. The V gene end was trimmed by 6 bases and the J gene end by 4 bases; junction bases not matched to a gene: 7. The germline V gene has CDR1 LNHDA and CDR2 SQIVND (reference sequence). In DNA form, the CDR3 reads TGTGCCAGTAGCGAACAGGGGGGTGGAGAGACCCAGTACTTC. This gives the protein CASSEQGGGETQYF. Using reference TRBV19 and TRBJ2-5 for the parts outside the CDR3, the full variable domain is DGGITQSPKYLFRKEGQNVTLSCEQNLNHDAMYWYRQDPGQGLRLIYYSQIVNDFQKGDIAEGYSVSREKKESFPLTVTSAQKNPTAFYLCASSEQGGGETQYFGPGTRLLVL.